The clone carrying this T cell receptor (beta chain) was recorded at least ten times. Antigen unknown. PCR was performed a second time for roughly 7 to 12 cycles using a sample-barcoded 5' primer and a J-beta primer mix. TCRdb processed the 5' RACE reads anew with MiXCR; each CDR3 protein has one entry. The profile covers 780,000 or so distinct CDR3 sequences, with 53% appearing a single time and under 50% taken by the ten largest. This sample was taken from a study of blood T cells in healthy people across ages. The study, taken as a whole, reports: Estimated diversity, derived from one million T cells, was regarded as an underestimate.

The germline CDR1 and CDR2 sequences are SEHNR and FQNEAQ (reference sequence). CDR3 length equals 14 residues. The germline V and J ends were trimmed by 4 bases and 2 bases, with 11 bases remaining between them. Every participating donor contributed approximately 9.5 milliliters of peripheral blood through a draw. Total RNA was extracted at no less than 6 micrograms per sample. Sample: blood. J is TRBJ2-5 and V is TRBV7-9, with D perhaps matching TRBD1 (6 bases). This sequence originates from a man older than 75 in good health. DNA for the CDR3: TGTGCCAGCAGCTGGCGGACAGAGCAAGAGACCCAGTACTTC. This codes for CASSWRTEQETQYF.